The clone carrying this T cell receptor (beta chain) was observed many times. What it binds is not known. The data belong to a study of identical twins. The study, taken as a whole, reports: Out-of-frame alpha sequences that twins shared showed excess low generation probability. Partly confounded zero-insertion analyses could result from invariant MAIT and iNKT cells.

MiXCR, run by TCRdb on the 5' RACE reads, gives a single entry per CDR3 protein. This sample has over 550,000 distinct CDR3 sequences, with less than 9% found just once. Germline V gene lookup returns CDR1 SEHNR and CDR2 FQNEAQ (reference sequence). This CDR3 region has 13 residues. V lost 4 bases and J lost 0, with 4 bases in between. Another study also made use of these data, one on yellow fever vaccine responses in identical twins.

This chain joins TRBV7-9 and TRBJ2-1; D ambiguous. The sequenced material came from PBMCs. This TCR was sampled from a woman between 18 and 29 years old in good health. The chain's CDR3 is CASSWSSYNEQFF. The CDR3 DNA is TGTGCCAGCAGCTGGAGCTCCTACAATGAGCAGTTCTTC.